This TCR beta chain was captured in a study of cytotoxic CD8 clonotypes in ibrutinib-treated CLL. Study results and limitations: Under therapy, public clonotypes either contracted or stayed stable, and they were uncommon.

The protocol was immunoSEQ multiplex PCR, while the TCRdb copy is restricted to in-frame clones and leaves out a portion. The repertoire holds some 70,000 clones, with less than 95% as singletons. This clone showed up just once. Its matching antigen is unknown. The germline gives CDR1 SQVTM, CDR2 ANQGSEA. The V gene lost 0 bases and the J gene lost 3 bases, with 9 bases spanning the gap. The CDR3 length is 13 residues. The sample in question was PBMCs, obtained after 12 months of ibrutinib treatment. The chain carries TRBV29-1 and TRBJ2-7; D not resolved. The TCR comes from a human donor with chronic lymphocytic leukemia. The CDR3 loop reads CSVEDTAVYEQYF. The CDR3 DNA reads TGCAGCGTTGAAGACACGGCGGTCTACGAGCAGTACTTC.